One sample yielded the 18 T cell receptor beta chains listed below, sequenced in a study of blood T cell repertoires in COVID-19 (dated by TCRdb to about 2020). The library was built by means of the immunoSEQ multiplex PCR assay. Entries here come from immuneACCESS through TCRdb and include only in-frame sequences with V and J called. Some clones fail to appear in such tables; in the studies checked, an unresolved V gene covers under half of the shortfall, and the cause of the remainder is unknown. The sample table shows approximately 300,000 clones, and around 86% are seen once. The ten most abundant clones make up about 4% of the sample. Material: PBMCs or T cells enriched from blood (not recorded which). The receptors originated from a man between 25 and 39 years old who had recovered from COVID-19.

The chain recombines TRBV30 with TRBJ2-1, with TRBD2 identical over 7 bases. The V and J ends lost 5 bases and 2 bases, in that order; junction bases with no gene match: 3. The germline V gene encodes CDR1 GTSNPN and CDR2 SVGIG (reference sequence). The CDR3 has 13 residues. In DNA form, the CDR3 reads TGTGCCTGGGGCGGGAGTACCTACAATGAGCAGTTCTTC. It translates to CAWGGSTYNEQFF.

The V call is TRBV5-1, the J call TRBJ1-1; D perhaps matches TRBD1 (5 bases). The V and J ends lost 2 bases and 4 bases respectively, with 9 bases between them. The CDR3 runs 13 residues. Germline values: CDR1 SGHRS, CDR2 YFSETQ. The CDR3 protein is CASSLVRATEAFF. The CDR3 nucleotides read TGCGCCAGCAGCTTAGTCAGGGCCACTGAAGCTTTCTTT.

The chain combines TRBV5-6 with TRBJ2-1, with 12 bases fitting TRBD2. This CDR3 has 16 residues. Germline CDR1 SGHDT, CDR2 YYEEEE. Trimming removed 4 bases from V and 4 bases from J; junction bases left unmatched: 6. DNA for the CDR3: TGTGCCAGCAGCATGCTACTAGCGGGGGGATACAATGAGCAGTTCTTC. Amino acids: CASSMLLAGGYNEQFF.

V gene TRBV11-2 combines with J gene TRBJ1-3; D ambiguous. V shed 2 bases and J shed 0 bases, with 5 bases lying between them. The CDR3 spans 14 residues. The germline V gene has CDR1 SGHAT and CDR2 FQNNGV. CDR3 protein: CASSLQVSGNTIYF. CDR3 nucleotides: TGTGCCAGCAGCTTACAGGTCTCTGGAAACACCATATATTTT.

V gene TRBV7-8 combines with J gene TRBJ1-2; unclear D gene. Trimming removed 6 bases at V and 4 bases at J, with 12 bases between. CDR3 length equals 13 residues. CDR1 SGHVS and CDR2 FQNEAQ come from the germline V gene. CDR3 in DNA: TGTGCCAGCAGTTTCGACGGAGGCTATGGCTACACCTTC. This encodes CASSFDGGYGYTF.

The chain couples TRBV2 to TRBJ2-4; D may be TRBD1 (5 bases). Germline CDR1 reads SNHLY; CDR2 reads FYNNEI. Trimming removed 1 base from V and 7 bases from J, with 8 bases in between. The CDR3 is 13 amino acids. This chain's CDR3 is CASSEDPGNIQYF. For the CDR3, the DNA is TGTGCCAGCAGTGAAGATCCAGGGAACATTCAGTACTTC.

By share of the sample, this clone is medium-sized (0.01 to 0.1%). The chain uses TRBV25-1 and TRBJ2-7; D is possibly TRBD1 (6 bases). CDR1 and CDR2 from the germline V gene are MGHDK and SYGVNS. Trimming removed 1 base at V and 6 bases at J, with 16 bases between. The CDR3 length is 15 residues. The CDR3 DNA reads TGTGCCAGCAGTGAATCCGTGTTCGAGACAGGCGAGCAGTACTTC. Its protein product is CASSESVFETGEQYF.

V and J are TRBV4-2 and TRBJ2-7, with 10 bases matching TRBD2. V trimming: 0 bases; J trimming: 3 bases; junction bases outside the gene matches: 8. The V gene's germline CDR1 is LGHNA and CDR2 YNFKEQ. This CDR3 has 17 amino acids. CDR3 in DNA: TGTGCCAGCAGCCAAGACGCGAGGGAGCGGGGGGGCTACGAGCAGTACTTC. Amino acid sequence: CASSQDARERGGYEQYF.

The chain couples TRBV2 to TRBJ2-7; 7 nucleotides agree with TRBD2. The CDR3 length is 14 residues. Germline CDR1 SNHLY, CDR2 FYNNEI. J gave up 9 bases and V 5 bases, and 13 bases lay outside the gene matches. CDR3 residues: CASSLAGTTTRQYF. The DNA for the CDR3 is TGTGCCAGCAGTCTAGCCGGGACTACTACGAGGCAGTACTTC.

This clone showed up just a few times. The chain links TRBV11-2 to TRBJ1-1, with no clear D. Germline V lookup: CDR1 SGHAT, CDR2 FQNNGV. Trimming cost V 5 bases and J 9 bases, with 22 bases left between them. CDR3 length: 15 residues. CDR3 protein: CASSPSQVDPGKAFF. As DNA, the CDR3 is TGTGCCAGCAGCCCCTCCCAGGTGGACCCGGGAAAAGCTTTCTTT.

V is TRBV11-3 and J is TRBJ2-1; tentative D call: TRBD2 (6 bases). Germline V gene lookup returns CDR1 SGHNT and CDR2 YENEEA. The CDR3 contains 17 residues. The V and J ends lost 0 bases and 0 bases respectively, with 12 bases between them. CDR3 nucleotide sequence: TGTGCCAGCAGCTTAGAGGGGGTCGGGAGCTCCTACAATGAGCAGTTCTTC. Amino acid sequence: CASSLEGVGSSYNEQFF.

This clone was counted between two and nine times. The gene calls are TRBV6-4 and TRBJ1-1; 7 bases fit TRBD1. V lost 6 bases to trimming and J lost 0 bases; unmatched junction nucleotides: 4. The CDR3 loop spans 14 amino acids. Germline lookup yields CDR1 MRHNA and CDR2 SNTAGT. As DNA, the CDR3 is TGTGCCAGCAGAGGGACAGATATGAACACTGAAGCTTTCTTT. Protein: CASRGTDMNTEAFF.

The genes are TRBV6-5 and TRBJ1-5; D may be TRBD1 (6 bases). CDR1 and CDR2 (germline): MNHEY, SVGAGI. The CDR3 covers 15 residues. V lost 8 bases, J lost 0 bases, and 14 bases lay in between. In DNA form, the CDR3 reads TGTGCCAGCCTGGGGACACCGTATAGCAATCAGCCCCAGCATTTT. Translating it yields CASLGTPYSNQPQHF.

This clone was observed a handful of times. Other DNA sequences of this sample code for an identical CDR3. This rearrangement joins TRBV9 to TRBJ1-6, with TRBD1 matching over 8 bases. This CDR3 is 14 amino acids long. J lost 9 bases, V lost 2 bases, and 4 bases had no gene match. Germline V gene data show CDR1 as SGDLS and CDR2 as YYNGEE. CDR3 region: CASSVGQGGSPLHF. The CDR3, as DNA: TGTGCCAGCAGCGTTGGACAGGGAGGTTCACCCCTCCACTTT.

The count of this clone is one. The CDR3 sequence: CASSPAQSSYEQYF. CDR3 nucleotide sequence: TGTGCCAGCAGTCCGGCACAGAGCTCCTACGAGCAGTACTTC. The V call is TRBV6-5, the J call TRBJ2-7; D unclear. The CDR3 covers 14 residues. CDR1 and CDR2 from the germline V gene are MNHEY and SVGAGI. Trimming cost V 5 bases and J 0 bases, with 11 bases left between them.

Remarks on this clone: The junction does not match germline at one end; this may be a read error. The gene calls are TRBV7-9 and TRBJ1-4; D gene unclear. The CDR3 contains 16 residues. Per the germline V gene, CDR1 is SEHNR and CDR2 is FQNEAQ (reference sequence). CDR3 residues: CASSLAPAETTNERLF. Written as DNA, the CDR3 is TGTGCCAGCAGCTTAGCGCCGGCGGAAACAACTAATGAACGGCTTTTT. Filled out from reference TRBV7-9 and TRBJ1-4, the complete variable domain reads DTGVSQNPRHKITKRGQNVTFRCDPISEHNRLYWYRQTLGQGPEFLTYFQNEAQLEKSRLLSDRFSAERPKGSFSTLEIQRTEQGDSAMYLCASSLAPAETTNERLFGSGTQLSVL.

This clone has only one observation. The chain joins TRBV15 to TRBJ2-5, with a weak D call TRBD1 (7 bases). Germline V gene data show CDR1 as LNHNV and CDR2 as YYDKDF (reference sequence). The CDR3 spans 15 residues. With 0 bases removed from V and 5 bases from J, the gap between germline ends came to 13 bases. In nucleotides, the CDR3 is TGTGCCACCAGCAGAGAGGCAGGGGGAGGCGAGACCCAGTACTTC. This codes for CATSREAGGGETQYF.

The rearrangement links TRBV18 to TRBJ2-7, with TRBD2 identical over 10 bases. The germline CDR1 and CDR2 sequences are KGHSH and LQKENI. This CDR3 region has 18 residues. With V trimmed by 1 base and J by 0 bases, 9 bases remained unmatched. CDR3 in DNA: TGTGCCAGCTCACCACGGGCTAGCGGGAGTGGGAGCTCCTACGAGCAGTACTTC. Amino acid sequence: CASSPRASGSGSSYEQYF.